Reported below is one TCR beta chain. Its antigen is still unknown. Germline CDR1 MDHEN, CDR2 SYDVKM. The CDR3 length is 12 residues. V gave up 1 base and J gave up 3 bases, with 4 bases separating them. In the naive CD8 group, cells lacked CD45RO and were positively selected for CCR7, so terminally differentiated effector memory CD45RA+ cells were left out. The sample belongs to a study of shared clonotypes between healthy human individuals. Study background: With ages of 18 to 49, the donors were a couple of women and a few men.

Study-wide results and caveats: Genetic and exposure-history diversity was limited by the small donor number.

Libraries were prepared by immunoSEQ multiplex PCR; TCRdb keeps only in-frame clonotypes and omits some of them. The data show about 1.9 million clones, over 85% seen once. The chain employs TRBV28 and TRBJ2-7; D is undetermined. Sequenced input: naive CD8+ T cells from PBMCs. The sequence was collected from a man aged 18-30 years in good health. Some clones in this sample may be carry-over from other donors' samples. The CDR3 here is CASSLSGYEQYF. The CDR3 DNA reads as TGTGCCAGCAGTTTATCAGGCTACGAGCAGTACTTC.